Listed below are T cell receptor beta chains from one sample, sequenced in a study of T cells expressing NK-cell markers. With the 5' RACE reads reprocessed, TCRdb shows one record per CDR3 protein and no DNA. The sample has about 260,000 distinct CDR3 sequences, and its top ten clones hold 0.39%. Sequencing was performed on blood T cells: a sorted CD56 or NKG2C T cell subset, CD4+ or CD8+ T cells, or bulk PBMC T cells (not recorded which). The receptors stem from a man younger than 35 in good health. Both conserved end residues are part of each CDR3. Each record gives: J gene, V gene, CDR3 protein.

TRBJ1-3,TRBV30,CAWSRPGNTIYF
TRBJ2-3,TRBV4-1,CASSKPGLAGGADTQYF
TRBJ2-5,TRBV12-3/TRBV12-4,CASTSGDTEETQYF
TRBJ2-1,TRBV3-1,CASSQGAGGAWNEQFF
TRBJ2-3,TRBV18,CASSPLAGSTTDTQYF
TRBJ2-1,TRBV5-1,CASSPPGTGLDEQFF
TRBJ2-1,TRBV3-1,CASSQDRTPGGRFF
TRBJ2-1,TRBV5-1,CASSLGGLAGGSRYNEQFF
TRBJ2-1,TRBV20-1,CSAIFGLKEQFF
TRBJ2-1,TRBV15,CATSMARERFKRVQFF
TRBJ1-6,TRBV12-3/TRBV12-4,CASPGGEGSPLHF
TRBJ1-1,TRBV5-4,CASVPSGQGARDTEAFF
TRBJ2-4,TRBV7-8,CASSTGRPQYF
TRBJ2-1,TRBV29-1,CSGAEWAEYNEQFF
TRBJ2-5,TRBV20-1,CSARDPASGRAEAQYF
TRBJ2-7,TRBV7-2,CASSLDYSNRRQYF
TRBJ2-1,TRBV28,CASSPTGMGGNEQFF
TRBJ2-4,TRBV6-1,CASSEARRANIQYF
TRBJ2-3,TRBV19,CASRGQRGQHTDTQYF
TRBJ2-2,TRBV25-1,CASSELEWIGELFF
TRBJ1-1,TRBV25-1,CASTPMRNTEAFF
TRBJ2-3,TRBV11-3,CASSPEGPAGGTQYF
TRBJ1-1,TRBV6-1,CASLGGLSHTEAFF
TRBJ2-3,TRBV27,CASSYGLATDTQYF
TRBJ1-5,TRBV15,CATRDGTRHQPQHF
TRBJ1-2,TRBV28,CASSGGDRFYGYTF
TRBJ2-3,TRBV9,CASSVVSGGRADTQYF